This is a list of T cell receptor beta chains from one sample in a study of cytomegalovirus exposure and HLA in healthy donors. Libraries were prepared by immunoSEQ multiplex PCR; TCRdb keeps only in-frame clonotypes and omits some of them. The data contain some 350,000 clones, approximately 90% of them singletons. Sequenced material: PBMCs. The receptors were gathered from a woman in her twenties or thirties in good health and CMV-seropositive. CDR3s include the opening cysteine and the closing phenylalanine or tryptophan. The order of the fields is V gene, clone size, J gene, CDR3 length, D gene, CDR3 protein, CDR3 DNA. A D gene is named only where the DNA matches it firmly. Some rows have no size entry. The others give once, few or many, or a class for an expanded clone.

TRBV6-4	few	TRBJ1-2	14	-	CASRPSGSVYGYTF	TGTGCCAGCAGGCCGTCAGGATCCGTCTATGGCTACACCTTC
TRBV10-3	-	TRBJ2-1	18	TRBD1	CAISDPDRAGGTYNEQFF	TGTGCCATCAGTGACCCGGACAGGGCAGGAGGAACCTACAATGAGCAGTTCTTC
TRBV5-4	-	TRBJ2-5	15	TRBD2	CASSLVLAGQETQYF	TGTGCCAGCAGCTTGGTACTAGCGGGTCAAGAGACCCAGTACTTC
TRBV5-4	-	TRBJ2-1	16	TRBD2	CASSLGLAGGISEQFF	TGTGCCAGCAGCTTGGGGCTAGCGGGGGGTATCAGCGAGCAGTTCTTC
TRBV2	few	TRBJ2-5	10	-	CASSQETQYF	TGTGCCAGCAGCCAAGAGACCCAGTACTTC
TRBV6-1	-	TRBJ1-5	15	-	CASSARDTPNQPQHF	TGTGCCAGCAGTGCCCGGGACACCCCAAATCAGCCCCAGCATTTT
TRBV7-2	few	TRBJ2-7	13	-	CASSSQHGNEQYF	TGTGCCAGCAGCTCACAACATGGGAACGAGCAGTACTTC
TRBV4-3	-	TRBJ2-7	15	-	CASSQDSGGTYEQYF	TGCGCCAGCAGCCAAGATTCAGGTGGCACCTACGAGCAGTACTTC
TRBV2	-	TRBJ1-1	16	-	CASRDNGGFMNTEAFF	TGTGCCAGCAGGGACAACGGCGGGTTTATGAACACTGAAGCTTTCTTT
TRBV7-2	-	TRBJ2-5	16	-	CASSLDLGLPRETQYF	TGTGCCAGCAGCTTAGATCTCGGGCTACCACGAGAGACCCAGTACTTC
TRBV30	-	TRBJ2-7	15	TRBD2	CAWSGSGSGSYEQYF	TGTGCCTGGAGTGGTAGCGGGAGTGGCTCCTACGAGCAGTACTTC
TRBV6-6	-	TRBJ2-7	14	-	CASGYGGALDEQYF	TGTGCCAGCGGCTACGGGGGAGCTTTAGACGAGCAGTACTTC
TRBV13	-	TRBJ1-2	15	-	CASSLAGVTNYGYTF	TGTGCCAGCAGCTTAGCAGGGGTTACTAACTATGGCTACACCTTC
TRBV29-1	-	TRBJ2-1	13	-	CSVLSGDRNEQFF	TGCAGCGTTTTATCCGGTGACCGAAATGAGCAGTTCTTC
TRBV27	-	TRBJ1-6	17	TRBD1	CASSQDRGPPYNSPLHF	TGTGCCAGCAGCCAAGACAGGGGACCTCCATATAATTCACCCCTCCACTTT
TRBV5-1	once	TRBJ1-2	13	TRBD1	CASSLEQGYGYTF	TGCGCCAGCAGCTTGGAACAGGGGTATGGCTACACCTTC
TRBV14	-	TRBJ1-1	15	TRBD1	CASSQRTGGGTEAFF	TGTGCCAGCAGCCAGAGGACAGGGGGGGGTACTGAAGCTTTCTTT
TRBV11-1	once	TRBJ2-3	15	-	CASSLDFFGTDTQYF	TGTGCCAGCAGCTTAGATTTTTTTGGCACAGATACGCAGTATTTT
TRBV6-5	-	TRBJ1-6	15	-	CASSYDGARNSPLHF	TGTGCCAGCAGTTACGATGGGGCGCGGAATTCACCCCTCCACTTT
TRBV6-1	-	TRBJ2-7	13	-	CASSDGWAYEQYF	TGTGCCAGCAGTGACGGATGGGCCTACGAGCAGTACTTC
TRBV9	-	TRBJ2-7	13	-	CASSVGLVSEQYF	TGTGCCAGCAGCGTAGGGCTAGTATCCGAGCAGTACTTC
TRBV2	-	TRBJ2-3	13	-	CASRQGLTDTQYF	TGTGCCAGCAGACAGGGCCTCACAGATACGCAGTATTTT